The TCR beta chain described here comes from a study of CXCR3-negative and CXCR3-positive naive CD8 T cells. Through 5' RACE with UMI labels, the TRB cDNA libraries were prepared. TCRdb derives one entry per CDR3 protein from the 5' RACE reads, leaving out DNA. With 4,500 to 6,500 distinct CDR3 sequences in the sample, the ten largest clones hold 1.4%. With respect to this clonotype: What it recognizes is unknown.

Overall study results and limits: Surface CD5 looked about the same in the naive subsets, so the authors worked out TCR strength from TRB CDR3 properties. Hydrophobicity was higher for TRB CDR3s found in CXCR3-positive naive cells than in CXCR3-negative naive cells. Unlike memory cells, which differed, naive CXCR3-negative and CXCR3-positive cells had similar TRBV-TRBJ usage.

The CDR3 runs 14 residues. Germline V CDR1 and CDR2: LGHNA, YSLEER. Every individual CD8+ T cell subset underwent sorting in triplicate at approximately 300,000 cells apiece. A CD45RO-CCR7+CD27+CD95- phenotype identified naive CD8+ T cells. The chain links TRBV4-3 to TRBJ1-2; TCRdb calls TRBD1, which cannot be checked without DNA. The origin of this receptor is a human donor in good health. Some clones in this sample may be carry-over from other donors' samples. The sample taken for sequencing was naive CXCR3+ CD8+ T cells from blood. The subset denotes: CD45RO-CCR7+CD27+CD95- naive CD8+ T cells expressing CXCR3 (TNR3+). CDR3 loop: CASSQPGQTLGYTF.